These 19 T cell receptor beta chains came from one sample sequenced in a study of cytomegalovirus exposure and HLA in healthy donors. The table came from immunoSEQ multiplex PCR; TCRdb's copy has only in-frame clones and leaves some out. Found here are more than 200,000 clones, roughly 87% of them singletons; the top ten hold around 12%. Sequenced input: PBMCs. Receptor source: a man aged 18 to 29 in good health and CMV-seropositive.

This sequence joins TRBV6-5 and TRBJ1-1, with D possibly TRBD1 on 6 matching bases. The CDR3 is 12 amino acids. The germline gives CDR1 MNHEY, CDR2 SVGAGI. V was pared by 2 bases and J by 11 bases, with 12 bases between. The CDR3: CASSYDRRAAFF. As DNA, the CDR3 is TGTGCCAGCAGTTACGACAGGAGGGCCGCTTTCTTT.

The chain uses TRBV4-2 and TRBJ2-7; TRBD2 is a possible D gene (6 bases). Germline loops: CDR1 LGHNA, CDR2 YNFKEQ. V shed 4 bases and J shed 2 bases, with 12 bases lying between them. The length of the CDR3 is 14 residues. The CDR3 loop reads CASSPRDSTYEQYF. In DNA form, the CDR3 reads TGTGCCAGCAGCCCTCGGGACTCCACCTACGAGCAGTACTTC.

The rearrangement uses TRBV27 and TRBJ2-7, with TRBD1 matching over 7 bases. CDR1 is MNHEY and CDR2 is SMNVEV in the germline V gene (reference sequence). The CDR3 totals 15 residues. With 7 bases clipped from V and 5 bases from J, the junction kept 14 bases outside the gene matches. CDR3 sequence: CASTSVHRGRHEQYF. DNA for the CDR3: TGTGCCAGCACTTCAGTCCACAGGGGACGGCACGAGCAGTACTTC.

The count of this clone is one. The CDR3 loop is CASSISTMTGFSETGGYTF. In DNA form, the CDR3 reads TGTGCCAGCAGCATCTCTACTATGACAGGTTTCTCGGAAACGGGAGGCTACACCTTC. The chain joins TRBV2 to TRBJ1-2; D possibly corresponds to TRBD1 (6 bases). CDR3 length: 19 amino acids. Germline V lookup: CDR1 SNHLY, CDR2 FYNNEI. V was trimmed by 6 bases and J by 8 bases, leaving 34 bases between them.

The genes are TRBV2 and TRBJ1-2, with D unclear. The CDR3 consists of 13 residues. The germline gives CDR1 SNHLY, CDR2 FYNNEI. Trimming removed 3 bases at V and 5 bases at J, with 10 bases between. Here the CDR3 reads CASSDHSSYGYTF. The CDR3 coding sequence is TGTGCCAGCAGTGATCATTCCTCATATGGCTACACCTTC. Variable domain in full (rest from reference TRBV2 and TRBJ1-2): EPEVTQTPSHQVTQMGQEVILRCVPISNHLYFYWYRQILGQKVEFLVSFYNNEISEKSEIFDDQFSVERPDGSNFTLKIRSTKLEDSAMYFCASSDHSSYGYTFGSGTRLTVV.

Comments on this clone: The identical CDR3 is also encoded by other nucleotide sequences in the sample. The chain links TRBV30 to TRBJ1-5; D is unclear. This CDR3 is built from 13 residues. Germline V gives CDR1 GTSNPN, CDR2 SVGIG (reference sequence). The V gene lost 0 bases and the J gene lost 4 bases, with 7 bases spanning the gap. CDR3 bases: TGTGCCTGGAGTGTCCGGGGTAATCAGCCCCAGCATTTT. Translation gives CAWSVRGNQPQHF.

The rearrangement links TRBV4-2 to TRBJ2-1; TRBD2 aligns across 9 bases. J lost 4 bases, V lost 1 base, and 11 bases had no gene match. This CDR3 has 18 residues. Germline CDR1 and CDR2: LGHNA and YNFKEQ. The DNA for the CDR3 is TGTGCCAGCAGCCAAGTTGCGCGGGAGGGCCGGAGGTACAATGAGCAGTTCTTC. It codes for CASSQVAREGRRYNEQFF.

DNA for the CDR3: TGTGCTAGTGGTTTGGTGGCGGGGAACACCCAAGAGACCCAGTACTTC. Translation: CASGLVAGNTQETQYF. The chain employs TRBV12-5 and TRBJ2-5, with a weak D call TRBD2 (6 bases). This CDR3 has 16 residues. Germline V lookup: CDR1 LGHNT, CDR2 FRNRAP. V was pared by 0 bases and J by 1 base, with 12 bases between.

The genes are TRBV7-2 and TRBJ2-1, with 8 bases matching TRBD2. The CDR3 consists of 14 residues. Germline CDR1 SGHTA, CDR2 FQGNSA. With 3 bases clipped from V and 3 bases from J, the junction kept 1 base outside the gene matches. In nucleotides, the CDR3 is TGTGCCAGCAGCTTGGGGACTAGCTACAATGAGCAGTTCTTC. It is translated as CASSLGTSYNEQFF.

This clone is a singleton in its sample. The chain recombines TRBV7-9 with TRBJ2-1, with TRBD1 as a possible D gene (6 bases). Trimming removed 5 bases from V and 3 bases from J, with 14 bases in between. The CDR3 is 15 residues long. The germline gives CDR1 SEHNR, CDR2 FQNEAQ (reference sequence). The CDR3 bases are TGTGCCAGCAGCCGAGGGGGTATCAACTACAATGAGCAGTTCTTC. Translated: CASSRGGINYNEQFF.

This rearrangement joins TRBV11-2 to TRBJ2-7; 7 nucleotides line up with TRBD2. There are 15 residues in the CDR3. J lost 4 bases, V lost 7 bases, and 13 bases had no gene match. Per the germline V gene, CDR1 is SGHAT and CDR2 is FQNNGV. In DNA form, the CDR3 reads TGTGCCAGCACCCCGCAACGCGGGAGTACGTACGAGCAGTACTTC. Translating gives CASTPQRGSTYEQYF.

J is TRBJ2-3 and V is TRBV5-4, with 11 bases identical to TRBD2. Germline V gene lookup returns CDR1 SGHNT and CDR2 YYREEE (reference sequence). Unmatched junction bases numbered 1, after V lost 0 bases and J lost 1 base. This CDR3 has 16 residues. The CDR3 region has the DNA TGTGCCAGCAGCTTGGCTAGCGGGAGGCGCACAGATACGCAGTATTTT. It translates to CASSLASGRRTDTQYF.

The DNA for the CDR3 is TGCGCCAGCAGCCGCGGACTAGCGGGAGTCGAGTCCTACAATGAGCAGTTCTTC. Translated, it gives CASSRGLAGVESYNEQFF. V is TRBV4-3 and J is TRBJ2-1; 13 bases are a match to TRBD2. The germline CDR1 and CDR2 sequences are LGHNA and YSLEER. The CDR3 spans 18 residues. The trim removed 4 bases at V and 1 base at J, leaving 7 bases unmatched.

The chain combines TRBV14 with TRBJ1-2, with D unclear. Between the trimmed V and J ends, which lost 1 base and 8 bases, there was a span of 11 bases. CDR3 length equals 13 residues. Germline loops: CDR1 SGHDN, CDR2 FVKESK. This CDR3 is CASSQVEGHGYTF. The DNA for the CDR3 is TGTGCCAGCAGCCAAGTCGAAGGGCACGGCTACACCTTC.

This sequence joins TRBV7-2 and TRBJ2-2, with D tentatively TRBD1 (5 bases). V was shortened by 2 bases and J by 2 bases, with 12 bases between the two germline ends. From germline, CDR1 is SGHTA and CDR2 FQGNSA. The CDR3 consists of 16 residues. The CDR3 region has the DNA TGTGCCAGCAGCTTAATGACAGCCAGCAACACCGGGGAGCTGTTTTTT. Its translation: CASSLMTASNTGELFF.

The CDR3 sequence: CSVEGQGRAAYTF. The CDR3 region has the DNA TGCAGCGTTGAGGGACAGGGAAGGGCGGCCTACACCTTC. This chain connects TRBV29-1 to TRBJ1-2, with TRBD1 matching over 9 bases. Germline V gene sequence: CDR1 SQVTM, CDR2 ANQGSEA. The length of the CDR3 is 13 residues. V shed 3 bases and J 10 bases; nucleotides not matched to a gene: 9.

The chain employs TRBV19 and TRBJ2-3; TRBD1 matches at 9 bases. Germline V gene sequence: CDR1 LNHDA, CDR2 SQIVND (reference sequence). CDR3 length equals 15 residues. The V segment lost 3 bases and the J segment 2 bases; nucleotides outside the gene matches: 3. CDR3 residues: CASSIRDRATDTQYF. CDR3 sequence (DNA): TGTGCCAGTAGTATCCGGGACAGGGCCACAGATACGCAGTATTTT.

This sequence joins TRBV7-3 and TRBJ1-1; D uncertain. Germline CDR1 SGHTA, CDR2 FQGTGA. V was trimmed by 2 bases and J by 1 base, leaving 11 bases between them. The CDR3 runs 15 residues. The CDR3 loop is CASSLQGLGNTEAFF. As DNA, the CDR3 is TGTGCCAGCAGCTTACAAGGGTTGGGGAACACTGAAGCTTTCTTT. The full variable domain, completed using reference TRBV7-3 and TRBJ1-1, is GAGVSQTPSNKVTEKGKYVELRCDPISGHTALYWYRQSLGQGPEFLIYFQGTGAADDSGLPNDRFFAVRPEGSVSTLKIQRTERGDSAVYLCASSLQGLGNTEAFFGQGTRLTVV.

V is TRBV2 and J is TRBJ2-1; the match to TRBD2 covers 9 bases. Germline lookup yields CDR1 SNHLY and CDR2 FYNNEI. J lost 3 bases, V lost 4 bases, and 4 bases had no gene match. This CDR3 comprises 15 residues. The CDR3 nucleotides read TGTGCCAGCAGTGGTGCTAGCGGGGTCTACAATGAGCAGTTCTTC. This gives the protein CASSGASGVYNEQFF.